A selection of T cell receptor beta chains follows, all from one sample in a study of blood T cell repertoires in COVID-19. Using immunoSEQ multiplex PCR, the repertoire was profiled, and TCRdb retains in-frame clones only, with some absent. The table includes 350,000 to 400,000 clones, about 86% detected once. Source material: peripheral blood. These receptors originate from a woman aged 60-75 years with COVID-19, enrolled during active disease. The CDR3 runs from the conserved cysteine through the conserved F or W. A D gene is named only where the DNA matches it firmly. Clone size is not always given. Where it is, it says once, few, many or a class for expanded clones.

once | TRBD2 | TRBJ2-3 | TRBV10-1 | CASSDLRLAGTDTQYF | TGCGCCAGCAGTGATCTTCGGCTAGCGGGCACAGATACGCAGTATTTT
. | . | TRBJ2-7 | TRBV9 | CASSPGRDIAYEQYF | TGTGCCAGCAGCCCAGGCCGGGACATAGCCTACGAGCAGTACTTC
. | . | TRBJ2-2 | TRBV7-6 | CASTQRPDTGELFF | TGTGCCAGCACCCAGCGCCCGGACACCGGGGAGCTGTTTTTT
. | . | TRBJ2-4 | TRBV27 | CASSLRDKGKNIQYF | TGTGCCAGCAGTTTAAGGGACAAAGGCAAAAACATTCAGTACTTC
. | TRBD1 | TRBJ1-2 | TRBV6-6 | CASSPRQGAYSRYGYTF | TGTGCCAGCAGTCCTCGACAGGGGGCTTATAGTCGATATGGCTACACCTTC
. | TRBD2 | TRBJ2-3 | TRBV2 | CASSELSSGGEDTQYF | TGTGCCAGCAGTGAATTATCTAGCGGGGGGGAGGATACGCAGTATTTT
once | . | TRBJ1-2 | TRBV19 | CASSIEGKPLANYGYTF | TGTGCCAGTAGTATAGAGGGCAAACCGTTAGCTAACTATGGCTACACCTTC
few | . | TRBJ1-6 | TRBV5-4 | CASRPQVPGSPLHF | TGTGCCAGCAGGCCACAGGTGCCCGGGTCTCCCCTCCACTTT
. | . | TRBJ1-4 | TRBV3-1/TRBV3-2 | CASSQDPGRYNEKLFF | TGTGCCAGCAGCCAAGATCCTGGCAGGTATAATGAAAAACTGTTTTTT
. | . | TRBJ2-7 | TRBV11-3 | CASRLARGGNYEQYF | TGTGCCAGCAGACTAGCACGGGGTGGAAACTACGAGCAGTACTTC
. | . | TRBJ1-2 | TRBV19 | CASSINRGYTF | TGTGCCAGTAGTATTAATCGTGGCTACACCTTC
. | TRBD1 | TRBJ2-2 | TRBV2 | CASSAHDRVTGELFF | TGTGCCAGCAGTGCCCACGACAGGGTCACCGGGGAGCTGTTTTTT
. | TRBD1 | TRBJ2-7 | TRBV9 | CASSGGEGQGAIYEQYF | TGTGCCAGCAGCGGTGGAGAGGGACAGGGGGCAATATACGAGCAGTACTTC
. | . | TRBJ2-5 | TRBV5-1 | CASSQDSTQETQYF | TGCGCCAGCAGCCAGGACAGTACCCAAGAGACCCAGTACTTC